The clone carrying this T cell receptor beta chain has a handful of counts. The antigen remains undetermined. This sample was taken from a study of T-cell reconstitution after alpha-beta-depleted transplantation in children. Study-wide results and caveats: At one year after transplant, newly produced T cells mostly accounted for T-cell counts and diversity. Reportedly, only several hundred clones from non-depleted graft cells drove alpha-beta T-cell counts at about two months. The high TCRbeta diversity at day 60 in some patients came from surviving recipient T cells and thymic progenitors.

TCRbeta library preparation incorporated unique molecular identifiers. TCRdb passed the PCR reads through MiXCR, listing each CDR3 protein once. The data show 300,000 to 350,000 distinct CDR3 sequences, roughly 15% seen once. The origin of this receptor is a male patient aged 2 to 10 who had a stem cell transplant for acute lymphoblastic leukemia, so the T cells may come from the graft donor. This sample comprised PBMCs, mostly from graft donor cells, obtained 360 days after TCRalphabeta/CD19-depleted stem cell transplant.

CDR3 loop: CASSPTFGGGGELFF. CDR3 nucleotide sequence: TGTGCCAGCAGCCCGACCTTCGGGGGCGGGGGGGAGCTGTTTTTT. The rearrangement links TRBV6-1 to TRBJ2-2; either TRBD1 or TRBD2 may fit D (6 bases each). Germline V lookup: CDR1 MNHNS, CDR2 SASEGT. The CDR3 consists of 15 residues. V lost 6 bases and J 8 bases, leaving 19 bases between the germline ends.